One sample yielded the 11 T cell receptor beta chains listed below, sequenced in a study of CD8 T cells in Susac syndrome. It was with random hexamers that about 0.45 to 1 ug RNA was reverse transcribed. TCRdb reprocessed the immunoSEQ multiplex PCR reads via MiXCR and lists one record per CDR3 protein. The sample shows under 95,000 distinct CDR3 sequences, approximately 95% of them seen only once. Sequencing was performed on CD8+ T cells from PBMCs. The receptors were sampled from a human donor with Susac syndrome.

A single count supports this clonotype. The chain combines TRBV20-1 with TRBJ2-7, with 8 positions matching TRBD2. CDR1 and CDR2 (germline): DFQATT, SNEGSKA (reference sequence). Losses at the gene ends were 0 bases for V and 1 base for J; bases not matched to a gene: 5. There are 15 residues in the CDR3. The CDR3 loop reads CSARDYSGMSYEQYF. In DNA form, the CDR3 reads TGCAGTGCTAGAGATTATAGCGGGATGTCCTACGAGCAGTACTTC.

The chain joins TRBV20-1 to TRBJ2-5, with D possibly TRBD1 on 7 matching bases. Germline CDR1 reads DFQATT; CDR2 reads SNEGSKA (reference sequence). CDR3 length equals 13 residues. Trimming cost V 6 bases and J 5 bases, with 16 bases left between them. The CDR3 DNA reads TGCAGTGCGATCGGAGGGGGCGGCGAGACCCAGTACTTC. This translates into CSAIGGGGETQYF.

Of note for this clonotype: The junction does not match germline at one end; this may be a read error. This rearrangement joins TRBV7-7 to TRBJ2-3; 11 nucleotides align to TRBD2. Germline V lookup: CDR1 SSHAT, CDR2 FNYEAQ (reference sequence). The length of the CDR3 is 16 residues. The CDR3 here is CASSLLAGERTDTQYF. The CDR3 bases are TGTGCTAGCAGCTTACTAGCGGGAGAGAGAACTGATACGCAGTATTTT.

The rearrangement joins TRBV15 to TRBJ2-3; TRBD1 matches 9 bases. Germline CDR1 and CDR2: LNHNV and YYDKDF (reference sequence). The CDR3 sequence is 15 residues long. The V and J ends lost 5 bases and 0 bases, in that order; junction bases with no gene match: 3. In DNA, the CDR3 is TGTGCCACCAGCTGGACAGGGGCGAGCACAGATACGCAGTATTTT. Amino acids: CATSWTGASTDTQYF.

V and J are TRBV9 and TRBJ1-3; no clear D gene. The germline gives CDR1 SGDLS, CDR2 YYNGEE. The CDR3 has 13 residues. Trimming pared 0 bases from V and 1 base from J, leaving 2 bases between. The CDR3 sequence is CASSVGSGNTIYF. In DNA, the CDR3 is TGTGCCAGCAGCGTAGGTTCTGGAAACACCATATATTTT.

The V call is TRBV29-1, the J call TRBJ2-3; D tentatively reads TRBD1 or TRBD2 (6 bases each). Deletions cut 0 bases from V and 3 bases from J, with 19 bases between. CDR1 and CDR2 (germline): SQVTM, ANQGSEA. This CDR3 contains 17 residues. The CDR3 sequence: CSVEEYPRGRGTDTQYF. DNA for the CDR3: TGCAGCGTTGAAGAATACCCCCGGGGGCGAGGGACAGATACGCAGTATTTT.

The chain combines TRBV11-2 with TRBJ2-7, with D unresolved. Germline V gene sequence: CDR1 SGHAT, CDR2 FQNNGV. CDR3 size: 15 residues. Deletions cut 5 bases from V and 0 bases from J, with 14 bases between. The CDR3 spells CASSTGPLSSYEQYF. CDR3 nucleotides: TGTGCCAGCAGCACCGGACCCCTGAGCTCCTACGAGCAGTACTTC. The full variable domain, its missing parts supplied by reference TRBV11-2 and TRBJ2-7, is EAGVAQSPRYKIIEKRQSVAFWCNPISGHATLYWYQQILGQGPKLLIQFQNNGVVDDSQLPKDRFSAERLKGVDSTLKIQPAKLEDSAVYLCASSTGPLSSYEQYFGPGTRLTVT.

The chain uses TRBV20-1 and TRBJ2-1; TRBD2 matches at 8 bases. CDR1 is DFQATT and CDR2 is SNEGSKA in the germline V gene (reference sequence). V gave up 6 bases and J gave up 5 bases; unmatched junction bases: 18. The CDR3 has 17 residues. The CDR3 DNA sequence: TGCAGTGCGTACCAGACTTCCGGGACTAGAGGGAACAATGAGCAGTTCTTC. Translation: CSAYQTSGTRGNNEQFF.

The chain is built from TRBV4-1 and TRBJ1-2; D is perhaps TRBD1 (5 bases). CDR3 length: 15 amino acids. CDR1 is MGHRA, CDR2 YSYEKL, per germline. The germline V and J ends were trimmed by 1 base and 4 bases, with 13 bases remaining between them. The CDR3 nucleotides are TGCGCCAGCAGCCAAGTGGGCAGGGACTTCTATGGCTACACCTTC. It is translated as CASSQVGRDFYGYTF.

The chain is built from TRBV24-1 and TRBJ2-7, with 8 bases identical to TRBD2. Germline CDR1 KGHDR, CDR2 SFDVKD. CDR3 length equals 16 residues. V gave up 4 bases and J gave up 2 bases; unmatched junction bases: 9. CDR3 nucleotides: TGTGCCACCAGTGACCCCAGCGGGAGTAGGCCCTACGAGCAGTACTTC. Amino acids: CATSDPSGSRPYEQYF.

The J gene is TRBJ2-1, the V gene TRBV9; TRBD2 matches at 10 bases. Germline loops: CDR1 SGDLS, CDR2 YYNGEE. This CDR3 comprises 14 residues. Trimming at V came to 1 base and at J to 6 bases, leaving 1 base not matched to a gene. In DNA, the CDR3 is TGTGCCAGCAGCGTATGGACTAGCGGCAATGAGCAGTTCTTC. Translating gives CASSVWTSGNEQFF.